This T cell receptor beta chain was obtained from a study of CXCR3-negative and CXCR3-positive naive CD8 T cells (dated by TCRdb to between 2018 and 2021). Looking at the study overall: In total, 130 million to 150 million TRB reads were obtained, or roughly 1.5 +/- 0.3 million reads per library. The diversity and physicochemical repertoire analyses included 11 donors pooled from two independent experiments. For the TRBV-TRBJ cluster analysis, the naive subsets came from roughly 5 donors, while the memory cells came from 3 donors.

What the study reported, not specific to this receptor: Both naive subsets had comparably high repertoire diversity, while memory CD8+ T cells had much lower repertoire diversity. Because surface CD5, which is linked to self-reactivity in mice, was comparable between the naive subsets, TCR interaction strength was also inferred from TRB CDR3 physicochemical properties. Naive CXCR3-negative and CXCR3-positive cells from the same donor showed similar TRBV-TRBJ usage, whereas memory cells showed distinct patterns. CXCR3 expression partially decreased after cryopreservation, so most assays used freshly isolated PBMCs. TRB CDR3s from CXCR3-positive naive cells showed higher hydrophobicity (lower Kidera factor 4), lower energy, and higher strength and volume indices than CXCR3-negative naive cells.

For every CD8+ T cell subset, 300,000 cells were flow-sorted straight into RLT lysis buffer, and each subset was sorted in triplicate. To exclude memory contaminants, naive CD8+ T cells were stringently defined as CD45RO-CCR7+CD27+CD95-. Standard density gradient centrifugation was used to isolate peripheral blood mononuclear cells from buffy coats. A FACSAria III was used to flow-sort naive CXCR3-negative and CXCR3-positive CD8+ T cells. Total RNA was extracted from sorted cells with an RNeasy Mini Kit. Per the germline V gene (reference sequence), MNHNY is the CDR1 and SVGAGI is the CDR2. The CDR3 starts with the cysteine, ends with the phenylalanine, and has 14 residues. Nucleotide data are not available. Sequencer: NextSeq 550. The Human TCR Profiling Kit (MiLaboratory) was used to prepare UMI-labeled 5' RACE TRB cDNA libraries. The full amount of extracted RNA was used for cDNA synthesis, and the full amount of resulting cDNA was used for PCR amplification. Libraries were prepared in parallel using an identical number of PCR cycles. Per the authors' processing: With a minimum of two reads required per UMI, MIGEC and MiXCR pulled out about 50,000 +/- 10,000 unique UMI-labeled TRB cDNA molecules from each library. On average, 40,000 +/- 10,000 functional in-frame TRB CDR3 nucleotide clonotypes lacking stop codons were found per library. Diversity metrics, including normalized Shannon-Wiener and Chao1, were computed in VDJtools after downsampling to 5000 UMI-labeled TRB molecules per sample. VDJtools computed clonotype-size-weighted physicochemical properties of the central five CDR3 residues: interaction energy, strength, volume and Kidera factor 4. Each CDR3 protein sequence appears as one entry after TCRdb reprocessed the reads, and no DNA is included. TCRdb, rather than the study authors, made the V and J calls. The table for this sample lists around 110,000 distinct CDR3 sequences. The ten biggest clones cover roughly 0.4% of the sample.

Concerning this clonotype: Its antigen has not been determined.

The receptor was derived from a human donor in good health. Some clones in this sample may be carry-over from other donors' samples. Material for sequencing was naive CXCR3+ CD8+ T cells from blood. This specimen's cell subset or site label, per the study, means: CD45RO-CCR7+CD27+CD95- naive CD8+ T cells expressing CXCR3 (TNR3+). Recombination joined TRBV6-6 with TRBJ1-5; TCRdb proposes TRBD1, but this gene call is untestable without DNA. CDR3 region: CASSYARIDQPQHF.